This T cell receptor (beta chain) appears in the sequencing data of a study of regulatory dendritic cells for organ transplantation. CFSE-labeled sorted T cells met regulatory or mature dendritic cells for four to five days. The CDR3 runs 12 residues. Trimming left V 3 bases short and J 0 bases short, with 2 bases between. Germline V gene lookup returns CDR1 SEHNR and CDR2 FQNEAQ (reference sequence). Data came from immunoSEQ multiplex PCR; TCRdb stores just in-frame clones and leaves some out. This sample carries 20,000 to 25,000 clones, approximately 85% of them seen once, and the ten largest clones take over 0.25%. With respect to this clone: Its antigen remains unknown.

The source is a human donor in good health. V gene TRBV7-9 combines with J gene TRBJ1-1; D gene unclear. What was sequenced was naive CD4+ T cells from blood cultured with dendritic cells. Subset defined: CD45RA+ naive T cells. The CDR3 here is CASSLVNTEAFF. The CDR3 DNA reads TGTGCCAGCAGCTTGGTGAACACTGAAGCTTTCTTT.